The 24 T cell receptor beta chains given below trace back to one sample, sequenced in a study of T cell changes during pregnancy in multiple sclerosis. Assay: immunoSEQ multiplex PCR; the TCRdb copy retains only in-frame clones and omits some. This sample has around 21,000 clones, with around 90% found just once. The sequenced sample was CD8+ T cells from peripheral blood mononuclear cells, obtained in the third trimester of pregnancy. The receptors come from a female donor in good health, enrolled as a control in a pregnancy study.

The V gene is TRBV5-1, the J gene TRBJ2-3; TRBD2 agrees at 8 bases. The germline CDR1 and CDR2 sequences are SGHRS and YFSETQ. There are 16 residues in the CDR3. V lost 3 bases to trimming and J lost 1 base; unmatched junction nucleotides: 7. CDR3 in amino acids: CASSSTSGWGTDTQYF. In DNA form, the CDR3 reads TGCGCCAGCAGCTCCACTAGCGGCTGGGGCACAGATACGCAGTATTTT.

The chain joins TRBV19 to TRBJ2-7, with 10 bases that match TRBD1. The CDR3 is 19 residues long. Germline assignment: CDR1 LNHDA and CDR2 SQIVND (reference sequence). V trimming: 0 bases; J trimming: 0 bases; junction bases outside the gene matches: 11. DNA of the CDR3: TGTGCCAGTAGTATAGACCAACCCCCGGGACAGGGGAGCTCCTACGAGCAGTACTTC. The encoded protein is CASSIDQPPGQGSSYEQYF.

V and J are TRBV9 and TRBJ1-4; tentative D call: TRBD1 (5 bases). The germline gives CDR1 SGDLS, CDR2 YYNGEE. The CDR3 loop spans 15 amino acids. V was clipped by 3 bases and J by 0 bases, with 9 bases between them. The CDR3 nucleotides read TGTGCCAGCAGCGGGGGACTTGCAACTAATGAAAAACTGTTTTTT. It is translated as CASSGGLATNEKLFF. The entire variable domain, with the rest obtained from reference TRBV9 and TRBJ1-4, is as follows: DSGVTQTPKHLITATGQRVTLRCSPRSGDLSVYWYQQSLDQGLQFLIQYYNGEERAKGNILERFSAQQFPDLHSELNLSSLELGDSALYFCASSGGLATNEKLFFGSGTQLSVL.

V gene TRBV12-5 combines with J gene TRBJ2-4; 7 nucleotides match TRBD1. The length of the CDR3 is 19 residues. With V trimmed by 0 bases and J by 0 bases, 11 bases remained unmatched. CDR1 is LGHNT and CDR2 is FRNRAP in the germline V gene. The CDR3 loop is CASGLVGDRLNLAKNIQYF. The DNA for the CDR3 is TGTGCTAGTGGTTTGGTCGGGGACAGACTAAACTTAGCCAAAAACATTCAGTACTTC.

This chain joins TRBV14 and TRBJ2-1, with TRBD2 matching over 8 bases. Germline V gives CDR1 SGHDN, CDR2 FVKESK. The CDR3 loop spans 17 amino acids. The J segment lost 9 bases and the V segment lost 2 bases, leaving 15 bases of the junction unmatched. This CDR3 reads CASSQLTGLVSRGEQFF. The DNA of the CDR3 is TGTGCCAGCAGCCAATTAACGGGACTAGTTTCCCGTGGTGAGCAGTTCTTC.

The rearrangement joins TRBV18 to TRBJ2-2, with D perhaps matching TRBD2 (7 bases). The CDR3 contains 16 residues. V lost 2 bases, J lost 4 bases, and 14 bases lay in between. CDR1 is KGHSH and CDR2 is LQKENI in the germline V gene. The CDR3 loop reads CASSPRRGQGTGELFF. The DNA of the CDR3 is TGTGCCAGCTCACCAAGGCGGGGGCAGGGCACCGGGGAGCTGTTTTTT.

V usage is TRBV9 and J usage is TRBJ1-5, with D maybe TRBD1 (6 bases). V was pared by 0 bases and J by 0 bases, with 7 bases between. The CDR3 is 15 residues long. Per the germline V gene, CDR1 is SGDLS and CDR2 is YYNGEE. The CDR3 here is CASSVEGGSNQPQHF. The CDR3 nucleotides read TGTGCCAGCAGCGTAGAAGGGGGTAGCAATCAGCCCCAGCATTTT.

The rearrangement links TRBV29-1 to TRBJ2-1; 7 nucleotides agree with TRBD2. Trimming cost V 6 bases and J 7 bases; bases outside gene matches: 6. Germline CDR1 and CDR2: SQVTM and ANQGSEA. The length of the CDR3 is 12 residues. The DNA for the CDR3 is TGCAGCGTGGGAGGGGTAGGAAATGAGCAGTTCTTC. It specifies CSVGGVGNEQFF.

The CDR3 DNA follows: TGTGCCAGCAGTCCCGCTAGCGGGGGGACCTACGAGCAGTACTTC. This encodes CASSPASGGTYEQYF. This rearrangement joins TRBV6-1 to TRBJ2-7; 11 bases are shared with TRBD2. After removal of 5 bases from V and 2 bases from J, the junction contained 5 bases not matched to a gene. Germline V gene sequence: CDR1 MNHNS, CDR2 SASEGT. The CDR3 totals 15 residues.

This chain links TRBV11-1 with TRBJ2-3; the match to TRBD2 covers 8 bases. V lost 3 bases to trimming and J lost 3 bases; unmatched junction nucleotides: 8. The germline CDR1 and CDR2 sequences are SGHAT and FQDESV (reference sequence). This CDR3 spans 16 amino acids. CDR3 bases: TGTGCCAGCAGCTTCGTTACTAGCGGTTATACAGATACGCAGTATTTT. Translated: CASSFVTSGYTDTQYF.

In its sample, this clone was seen once. The chain is built from TRBV5-6 and TRBJ2-2; D possibly corresponds to TRBD2 (5 bases). The CDR3 consists of 14 residues. Trimming pared 5 bases from V and 2 bases from J, leaving 10 bases between. Looked up from germline, CDR1 is SGHDT and CDR2 is YYEEEE. Here the CDR3 reads CASRGSVNTGELFF. The CDR3 nucleotides are TGTGCCAGCAGGGGGAGCGTAAACACCGGGGAGCTGTTTTTT.

This chain connects TRBV4-1 to TRBJ1-1, with D hard to call. CDR3 length: 13 amino acids. Between the trimmed V and J ends, which lost 0 bases and 4 bases, there was a span of 6 bases. The germline CDR1 and CDR2 sequences are MGHRA and YSYEKL. CDR3 bases: TGCGCCAGCAGCCAAGAGCCGGGCACTGAAGCTTTCTTT. It is translated as CASSQEPGTEAFF.

V is TRBV7-3 and J is TRBJ2-1, with 9 positions matching TRBD1. J was trimmed by 6 bases and V by 5 bases; bases with no gene match: 11. The germline gives CDR1 SGHTA, CDR2 FQGTGA. The CDR3 extends over 16 amino acids. The chain's CDR3 is CASSPGTGFLSNEQFF. Written as DNA, the CDR3 is TGTGCCAGCAGCCCCGGGACAGGGTTTTTGTCCAATGAGCAGTTCTTC.

This rearrangement joins TRBV2 to TRBJ2-7; TRBD1 matches at 10 bases. The CDR3 consists of 14 residues. Germline CDR1 and CDR2: SNHLY and FYNNEI. V was pared by 3 bases and J by 3 bases, with 2 bases of the junction left unmatched. The CDR3 reads CASSDRTGGYEQYF. DNA for the CDR3: TGTGCCAGCAGTGATAGGACAGGGGGCTACGAGCAGTACTTC. The full variable domain, rest sourced from reference TRBV2 and TRBJ2-7, is EPEVTQTPSHQVTQMGQEVILRCVPISNHLYFYWYRQILGQKVEFLVSFYNNEISEKSEIFDDQFSVERPDGSNFTLKIRSTKLEDSAMYFCASSDRTGGYEQYFGPGTRLTVT.

V is TRBV29-1 and J is TRBJ1-2, with D unclear. V dropped 5 bases and J dropped 0 bases, with 7 bases sitting between them. In germline, CDR1 is SQVTM, CDR2 ANQGSEA. This CDR3 is built from 12 residues. CDR3 nucleotide sequence: TGCAGCGTTCAGGATTCTAACTATGGCTACACCTTC. Residues: CSVQDSNYGYTF.

This clone is medium-sized by share. The rearrangement links TRBV7-2 to TRBJ2-1; possibly TRBD1 for D (5 bases). The CDR3 length is 14 residues. V was clipped by 1 base and J by 4 bases, with 8 bases between them. The germline V gene has CDR1 SGHTA and CDR2 FQGNSA. Written as DNA, the CDR3 is TGTGCCAGCAGCTTAGGGCAGGGATACAATGAGCAGTTCTTC. Protein: CASSLGQGYNEQFF. Complete variable domain (other parts from reference TRBV7-2 and TRBJ2-1): GAGVSQSPSNKVTEKGKDVELRCDPISGHTALYWYRQSLGQGLEFLIYFQGNSAPDKSGLPSDRFSAERTGGSVSTLTIQRTQQEDSAVYLCASSLGQGYNEQFFGPGTRLTVL.

This chain joins TRBV6-1 and TRBJ2-3; TRBD2 matches at 8 bases. The V segment lost 5 bases and the J segment 2 bases; nucleotides outside the gene matches: 6. Germline CDR1 reads MNHNS; CDR2 reads SASEGT. The CDR3 extends over 15 amino acids. The CDR3 region has the DNA TGTGCCAGCAGTCCCCAAGCGGGGGCCACAGATACGCAGTATTTT. It codes for CASSPQAGATDTQYF.

This clone has only a few counts. The chain couples TRBV6-5 to TRBJ2-7; 10 bases are shared with TRBD2. Germline V gene lookup returns CDR1 MNHEY and CDR2 SVGAGI. With 2 bases clipped from V and 2 bases from J, the junction kept 0 bases outside the gene matches. The CDR3 is 14 residues long. In DNA form, the CDR3 reads TGTGCCAGCAGTTACGGGACTAGCGCCTACGAGCAGTACTTC. Translating it yields CASSYGTSAYEQYF.

The chain links TRBV20-1 to TRBJ2-3; unclear D gene. Looked up from germline, CDR1 is DFQATT and CDR2 is SNEGSKA (reference sequence). Trimming shortened V by 7 bases and J by 7 bases, and 9 bases separated the two germline ends. The CDR3 length is 10 residues. The CDR3 sequence: CSVPRYTQYF. CDR3 DNA: TGCAGTGTCCCCAGATATACGCAGTATTTT.

The chain combines TRBV5-1 with TRBJ2-5; D is uncertain. The J call is doubtful: the DNA matches TRBJ2-7 better. The CDR3 is 11 residues long. Looked up from germline, CDR1 is SGHRS and CDR2 is YFSETQ. CDR3 protein: CASSYYYEQYF. CDR3 sequence (DNA): TGCGCCAGCAGCTATTACTACGAGCAGTACTTC.

This chain links TRBV28 with TRBJ2-5; D gene uncertain. Trimming removed 5 bases from V and 4 bases from J, with 17 bases in between. CDR3 length: 15 amino acids. Germline loops: CDR1 MDHEN, CDR2 SYDVKM. This CDR3 is CASSARIPLGETQYF. The CDR3 nucleotides are TGTGCCAGCAGTGCGCGGATCCCGCTAGGAGAGACCCAGTACTTC.

The rearrangement joins TRBV27 to TRBJ2-2; 9 bases match TRBD1. The CDR3 sequence is 14 residues long. The V and J ends lost 4 bases and 6 bases, in that order; junction bases with no gene match: 3. Germline CDR1 reads MNHEY; CDR2 reads SMNVEV (reference sequence). CDR3 residues: CASSYGTGSGELFF. In nucleotides, the CDR3 is TGTGCCAGCAGTTACGGGACAGGGTCCGGGGAGCTGTTTTTT.

The chain has TRBV11-1 and TRBJ2-7; D is possibly TRBD2 (6 bases). Germline values: CDR1 SGHAT, CDR2 FQDESV (reference sequence). V lost 1 base, J lost 0 bases, and 10 bases lay in between. This CDR3 is built from 15 residues. In nucleotides, the CDR3 is TGTGCCAGCAGCTTAGGGACTACGGGCTCCTACGAGCAGTACTTC. Its translation: CASSLGTTGSYEQYF.

V usage is TRBV4-1 and J usage is TRBJ2-1; TRBD1 might be the D (6 bases). Germline lookup yields CDR1 MGHRA and CDR2 YSYEKL. The CDR3 runs to 16 residues. V was cut by 2 bases and J by 7 bases, with 18 bases left in between. CDR3 sequence reads: CASSQPGQTTYNEQFF. CDR3 nucleotide sequence: TGCGCCAGCAGCCAACCCGGACAGACTACTTATAATGAGCAGTTCTTC.